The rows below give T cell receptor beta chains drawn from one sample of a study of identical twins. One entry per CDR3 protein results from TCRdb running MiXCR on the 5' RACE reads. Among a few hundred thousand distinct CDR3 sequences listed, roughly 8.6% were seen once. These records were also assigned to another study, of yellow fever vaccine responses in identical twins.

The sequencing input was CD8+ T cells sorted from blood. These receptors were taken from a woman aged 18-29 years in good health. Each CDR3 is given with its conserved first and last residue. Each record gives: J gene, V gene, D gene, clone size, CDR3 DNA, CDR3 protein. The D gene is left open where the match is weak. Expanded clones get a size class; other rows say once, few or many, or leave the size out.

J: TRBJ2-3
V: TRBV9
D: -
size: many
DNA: TGTGCCAGCAGCGCTGGATCCACAGATACGCAGTATTTT
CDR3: CASSAGSTDTQYF

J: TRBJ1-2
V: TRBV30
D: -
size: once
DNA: TGTGCCGGAAACCTACAGGGTTACTATGGCTACACCTTC
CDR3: CAGNLQGYYGYTF

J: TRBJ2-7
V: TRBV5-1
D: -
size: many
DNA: TGCGCCAGCAGCAAGATCCCACAGGGTCTTCCGTACGAGCAGTACTTC
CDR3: CASSKIPQGLPYEQYF

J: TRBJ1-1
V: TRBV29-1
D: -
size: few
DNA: TGCAGCGTTCTCTTGGGGACTGAAGCTTTCTTT
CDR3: CSVLLGTEAFF

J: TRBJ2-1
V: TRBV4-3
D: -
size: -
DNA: TGCGCCAGCAGCCAAGACAGTGGGTGGCGGCGAGAGCAGTTCTTC
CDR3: CASSQDSGWRREQFF

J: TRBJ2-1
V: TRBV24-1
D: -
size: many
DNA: TGTGCCACCAGTGATCCGCCCGGGACCTCAGACTACAATGAGCAGTTCTTC
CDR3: CATSDPPGTSDYNEQFF

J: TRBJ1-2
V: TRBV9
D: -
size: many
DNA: TGTGCCAGCAGCGCGTTGACAGCTCATGGCTACACCTTC
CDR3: CASSALTAHGYTF

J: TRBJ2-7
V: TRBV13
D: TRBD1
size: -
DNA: TGTGCCAGCAGCCCCACCGGGACAGGGTCCTACGAGCAGTACTTC
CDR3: CASSPTGTGSYEQYF

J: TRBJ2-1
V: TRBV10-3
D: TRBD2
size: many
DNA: TGTGCCATCAGTGAGTCCTTAGCGGGGGTGTCCTACAATGAGCAGTTCTTC
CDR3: CAISESLAGVSYNEQFF

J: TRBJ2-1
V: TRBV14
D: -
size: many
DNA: TGTGCCAGCGACGGGTACAATGAGCAGTTCTTC
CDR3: CASDGYNEQFF